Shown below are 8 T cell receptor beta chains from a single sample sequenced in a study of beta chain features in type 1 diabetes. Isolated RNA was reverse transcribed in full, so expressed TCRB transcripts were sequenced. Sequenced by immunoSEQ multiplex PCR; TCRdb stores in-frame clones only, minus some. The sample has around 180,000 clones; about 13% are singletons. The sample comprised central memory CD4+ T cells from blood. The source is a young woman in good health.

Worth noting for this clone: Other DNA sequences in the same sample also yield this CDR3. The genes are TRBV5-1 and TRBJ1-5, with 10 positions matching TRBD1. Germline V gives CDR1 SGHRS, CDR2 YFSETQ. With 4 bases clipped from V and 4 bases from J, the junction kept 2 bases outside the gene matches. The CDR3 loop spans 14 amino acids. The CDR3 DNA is TGCGCCAGCAGCCGGACAGGGGGAAATCAGCCCCAGCATTTT. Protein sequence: CASSRTGGNQPQHF.

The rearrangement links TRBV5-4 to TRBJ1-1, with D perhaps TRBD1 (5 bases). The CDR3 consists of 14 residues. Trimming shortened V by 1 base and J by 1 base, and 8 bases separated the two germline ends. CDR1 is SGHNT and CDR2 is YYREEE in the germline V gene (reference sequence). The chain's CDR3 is CASSLLGQNTEAFF. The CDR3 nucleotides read TGTGCCAGCAGCTTGTTAGGACAGAACACTGAAGCTTTCTTT.

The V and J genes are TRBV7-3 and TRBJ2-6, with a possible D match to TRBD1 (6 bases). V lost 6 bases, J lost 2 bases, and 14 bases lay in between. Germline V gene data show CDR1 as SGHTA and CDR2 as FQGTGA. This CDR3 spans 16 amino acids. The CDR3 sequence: CASSIQGGTGANVLTF. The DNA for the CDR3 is TGTGCCAGCAGTATACAGGGTGGTACTGGGGCCAACGTCCTGACTTTC.

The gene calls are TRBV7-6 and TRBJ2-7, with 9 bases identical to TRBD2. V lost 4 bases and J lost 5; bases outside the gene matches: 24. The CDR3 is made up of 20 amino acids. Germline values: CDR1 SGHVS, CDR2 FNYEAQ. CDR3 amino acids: CASSYLSPPGTGTSSDEQYF. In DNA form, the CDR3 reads TGTGCCAGCAGCTATCTTTCGCCGCCCGGGACCGGGACTAGCTCGGACGAGCAGTACTTC.

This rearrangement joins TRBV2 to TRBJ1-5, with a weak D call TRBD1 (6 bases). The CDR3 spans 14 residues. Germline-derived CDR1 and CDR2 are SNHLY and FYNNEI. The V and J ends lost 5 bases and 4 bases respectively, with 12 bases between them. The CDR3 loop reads CASSLGQHNQPQHF. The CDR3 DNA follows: TGTGCCAGCAGTCTTGGACAGCATAATCAGCCCCAGCATTTT.

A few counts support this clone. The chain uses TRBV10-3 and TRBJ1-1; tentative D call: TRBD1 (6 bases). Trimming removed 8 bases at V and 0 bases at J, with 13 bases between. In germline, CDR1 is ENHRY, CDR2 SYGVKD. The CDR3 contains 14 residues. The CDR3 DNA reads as TGTGCCATCGCGGGGGGCAGCATGAACACTGAAGCTTTCTTT. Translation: CAIAGGSMNTEAFF.

The CDR3 here is CSVGQGGVNEQFF. The CDR3 nucleotides read TGCAGCGTTGGTCAGGGAGGGGTCAATGAGCAGTTCTTC. V and J are TRBV29-1 and TRBJ2-1; 7 bases line up with TRBD2. V lost 4 bases, J lost 6 bases, and 6 bases stayed unmatched. The CDR3 sequence is 13 residues long. Germline CDR1 is SQVTM and CDR2 is ANQGSEA.

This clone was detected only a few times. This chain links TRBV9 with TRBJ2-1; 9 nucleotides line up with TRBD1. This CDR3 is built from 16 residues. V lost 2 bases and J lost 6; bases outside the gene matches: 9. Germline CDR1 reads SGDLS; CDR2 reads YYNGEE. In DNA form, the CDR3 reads TGTGCCAGCAGCGTCCGGACAGGGGCCCGGAGCAATGAGCAGTTCTTC. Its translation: CASSVRTGARSNEQFF. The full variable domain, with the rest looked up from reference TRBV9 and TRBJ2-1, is DSGVTQTPKHLITATGQRVTLRCSPRSGDLSVYWYQQSLDQGLQFLIQYYNGEERAKGNILERFSAQQFPDLHSELNLSSLELGDSALYFCASSVRTGARSNEQFFGPGTRLTVL.